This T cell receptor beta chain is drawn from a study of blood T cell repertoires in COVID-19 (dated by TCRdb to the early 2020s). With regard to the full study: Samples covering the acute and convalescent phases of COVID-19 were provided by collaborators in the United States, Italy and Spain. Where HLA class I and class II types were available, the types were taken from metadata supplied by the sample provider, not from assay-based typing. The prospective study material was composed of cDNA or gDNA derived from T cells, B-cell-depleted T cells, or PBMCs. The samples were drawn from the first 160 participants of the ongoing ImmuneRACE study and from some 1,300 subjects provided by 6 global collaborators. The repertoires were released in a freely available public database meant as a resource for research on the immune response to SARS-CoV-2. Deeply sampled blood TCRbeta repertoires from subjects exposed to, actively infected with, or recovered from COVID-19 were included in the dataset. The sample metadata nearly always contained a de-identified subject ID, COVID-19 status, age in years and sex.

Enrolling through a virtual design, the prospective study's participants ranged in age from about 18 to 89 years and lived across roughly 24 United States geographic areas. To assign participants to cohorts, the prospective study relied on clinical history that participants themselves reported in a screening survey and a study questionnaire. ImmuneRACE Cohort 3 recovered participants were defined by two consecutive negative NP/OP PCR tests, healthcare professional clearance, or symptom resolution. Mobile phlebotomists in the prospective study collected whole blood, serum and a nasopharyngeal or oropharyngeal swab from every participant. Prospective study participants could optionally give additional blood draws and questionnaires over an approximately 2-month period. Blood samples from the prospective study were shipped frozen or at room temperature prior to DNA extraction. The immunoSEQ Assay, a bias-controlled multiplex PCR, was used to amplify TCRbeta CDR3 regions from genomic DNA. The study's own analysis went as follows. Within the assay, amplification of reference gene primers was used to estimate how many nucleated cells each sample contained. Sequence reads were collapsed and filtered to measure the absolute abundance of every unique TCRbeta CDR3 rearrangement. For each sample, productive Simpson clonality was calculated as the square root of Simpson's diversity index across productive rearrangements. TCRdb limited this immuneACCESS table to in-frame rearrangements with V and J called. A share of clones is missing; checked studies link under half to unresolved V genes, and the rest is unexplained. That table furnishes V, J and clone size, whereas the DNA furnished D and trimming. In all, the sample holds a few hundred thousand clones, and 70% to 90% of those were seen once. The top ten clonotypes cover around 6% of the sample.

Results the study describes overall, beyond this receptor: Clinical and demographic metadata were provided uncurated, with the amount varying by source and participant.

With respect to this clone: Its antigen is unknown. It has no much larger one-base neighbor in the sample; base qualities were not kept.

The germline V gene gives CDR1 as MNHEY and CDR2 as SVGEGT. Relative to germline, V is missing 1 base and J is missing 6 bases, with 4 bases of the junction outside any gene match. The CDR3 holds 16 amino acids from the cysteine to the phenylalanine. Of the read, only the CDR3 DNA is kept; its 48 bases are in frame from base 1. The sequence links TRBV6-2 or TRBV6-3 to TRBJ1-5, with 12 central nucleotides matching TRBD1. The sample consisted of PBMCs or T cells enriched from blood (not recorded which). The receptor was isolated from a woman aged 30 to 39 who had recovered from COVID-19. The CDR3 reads CASSYFQGQGAQPQHF. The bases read TGTGCCAGCAGTTACTTCCAGGGACAGGGGGCTCAGCCCCAGCATTTT.